This T cell receptor (beta chain) was recorded in a study of shared clonotypes between healthy human individuals. Across the study: Each donor's CD8 memory used one plate, CD8 naive two, each CD4 subset three. Broader study findings: Across a few donors, naive CD4 shared around 5.4%, naive CD8 more than 3%, memory CD4 2% to 2.5%, memory CD8 around 0.42%. Clonotypes not shared had lower generation probabilities than those common to all four donors. Sorted-subset samples were not fully sequenced, rarefaction indicated.

In the case of this clone: The antigen is undetermined. The same CDR3 can be traced to other DNA sequences in this sample.

This table comes from immunoSEQ multiplex PCR, and its TCRdb copy is limited to in-frame clones, with some not included. The sample records approximately 590,000 clones, 95% to 96% being singletons. CDR3 length: 10 residues. Germline CDR1 reads MDHEN; CDR2 reads SYDVKM. With 6 bases removed from V and 3 bases from J, the gap between germline ends came to 3 bases. Naive CD8 populations comprised CD45RO-negative cells positively selected for CCR7, excluding terminally differentiated effector memory CD45RA+ cells. This chain joins TRBV28 and TRBJ2-7; D gene uncertain. Source material: naive CD8+ T cells sorted from blood. This receptor was obtained from a young woman in good health. The CDR3 region has the DNA TGTGCCAGCAGCAACTACGAGCAGTACTTC. As protein: CASSNYEQYF.